This T cell receptor beta chain was documented in a study of blood T cell repertoires in COVID-19. Overall study: T cells, B-cell-depleted T cells, or PBMCs provided the cDNA or gDNA that served as material.

With 8 bases removed from V and 12 bases from J, the gap between germline ends came to 28 bases. The germline CDR1 and CDR2 sequences are ENHRY and SYGVKD. The CDR3 covers 15 residues. Authors' processing steps: It was from reference gene primer amplification that nucleated cell counts were estimated. Assay: immunoSEQ multiplex PCR; the TCRdb copy retains only in-frame clones and omits some. The V and J calls and clone size are taken from that table; D and trimming were inferred from the DNA. The sample shows about 270,000 clones, roughly 84% of them seen only once. This sequence originates from a young woman with acute or convalescent COVID-19. J is TRBJ1-2 and V is TRBV10-3; TRBD1 might be the D (6 bases). The specimen was peripheral blood. The CDR3 DNA is TGTGCCATCGCCCCCGGCTTAACAGGGACCCAAGACCACACCTTC. Residues: CAIAPGLTGTQDHTF.